These 20 T cell receptor beta chains were sequenced from one sample in a study of technical replicates of blood from a handful of donors. The protocol was immunoSEQ multiplex PCR, while the TCRdb copy is restricted to in-frame clones and leaves out a portion. The repertoire includes tens of thousands of clones, roughly 88% of them detected once, and approximately 4.4% sits in the top ten. Sequences were obtained from PBMCs. These receptors were taken from a human donor in good health. Some clones in this sample may be carry-over from other donors' samples.

CDR3 residues: CASSLSVGVGNIQYF. CDR3 DNA: TGTGCCAGCAGCCTATCCGTAGGGGTTGGAAACATTCAGTACTTC. V gene TRBV11-2 combines with J gene TRBJ2-4, with a weak D call TRBD1 (5 bases). The CDR3 totals 15 residues. Looked up from germline, CDR1 is SGHAT and CDR2 is FQNNGV. The V end was cut by 5 bases, the J end by 6 bases, with 17 bases between.

This clone was counted a single time. This rearrangement joins TRBV29-1 to TRBJ2-1, with TRBD1 matching 8 bases. There are 14 residues in the CDR3. Germline V gives CDR1 SQVTM, CDR2 ANQGSEA. Losses at the gene ends were 7 bases for V and 0 bases for J; bases not matched to a gene: 5. The CDR3: CSGRTGSSYNEQFF. For the CDR3, the DNA is TGCAGCGGACGGACAGGGAGCTCCTACAATGAGCAGTTCTTC.

The genes are TRBV25-1 and TRBJ1-4; D not certain. Trimming took off 4 bases at V and 7 bases at J, with 13 bases between the two ends. CDR1 is MGHDK and CDR2 is SYGVNS in the germline V gene. The CDR3 is 14 residues long. CDR3 bases: TGTGCCAGCAGTGCCTACGGTGCAAGTGAAAAACTGTTTTTT. This gives the protein CASSAYGASEKLFF.

This clone was found a few times. The chain combines TRBV30 with TRBJ1-2, with D possibly TRBD1 on 5 matching bases. The CDR3 extends over 14 amino acids. The germline V and J ends were trimmed by 2 bases and 4 bases, with 14 bases remaining between them. From germline, CDR1 is GTSNPN and CDR2 SVGIG (reference sequence). The CDR3 sequence: CAWSPGGTIYGYTF. The CDR3 DNA sequence: TGTGCCTGGAGTCCCGGGGGGACCATCTATGGCTACACCTTC.

The rearrangement joins TRBV9 to TRBJ1-5; perhaps TRBD1 as D (5 bases). Trimming stripped 0 bases from V and 6 bases from J, with 31 bases between. CDR1 is SGDLS, CDR2 YYNGEE, per germline. The CDR3 sequence is 21 residues long. The CDR3 region is CASSVEDRGEGKNEIRQPQHF. As DNA, the CDR3 is TGTGCCAGCAGCGTAGAGGACCGGGGGGAGGGGAAAAACGAAATCCGTCAGCCCCAGCATTTT.

J is TRBJ2-1 and V is TRBV7-6; 12 nucleotides agree with TRBD2. Germline CDR1 SGHVS, CDR2 FNYEAQ. The CDR3 is 15 amino acids. With V trimmed by 5 bases and J by 3 bases, 2 bases remained unmatched. In DNA form, the CDR3 reads TGTGCCAGCAGCCCTAGCGGGGGGGACTACAATGAGCAGTTCTTC. This sequence encodes CASSPSGGDYNEQFF.

The J gene is TRBJ2-7, the V gene TRBV11-1, with 10 bases matching TRBD2. V was pared by 1 base and J by 5 bases, with 8 bases of the junction left unmatched. CDR1 SGHAT and CDR2 FQDESV come from the germline V gene (reference sequence). The CDR3 loop spans 16 amino acids. DNA for the CDR3: TGTGCCAGCAGCTTAGGGTCACTAGCGGGAATCAACGAGCAGTACTTC. Translated, it gives CASSLGSLAGINEQYF.

This rearrangement joins TRBV2 to TRBJ2-5; TRBD2 is a possible D gene (5 bases). CDR3 size: 13 residues. V lost 5 bases and J 5 bases, leaving 12 bases between the germline ends. Germline V gene lookup returns CDR1 SNHLY and CDR2 FYNNEI. The CDR3 region is CASSRGERETQYF. In DNA form, the CDR3 reads TGTGCCAGCAGTCGGGGAGAGAGGGAGACCCAGTACTTC.

This rearrangement joins TRBV7-3 to TRBJ2-7; a weak D match, TRBD1 (5 bases). CDR3 length: 13 amino acids. In germline, CDR1 is SGHTA, CDR2 FQGTGA. Trimming removed 0 bases from V and 4 bases from J, with 7 bases in between. The CDR3 DNA reads TGTGCCAGCAGCTTAACAGGGGATTACGAGCAGTACTTC. Translating gives CASSLTGDYEQYF.

The chain is built from TRBV4-1 and TRBJ2-2; 7 positions match TRBD1. The CDR3 contains 15 residues. The germline CDR1 and CDR2 sequences are MGHRA and YSYEKL. Trimming removed 1 base from V and 4 bases from J; junction bases left unmatched: 3. CDR3 in amino acids: CASSQATGPTGELFF. CDR3 in DNA: TGCGCCAGCAGCCAAGCGACAGGGCCCACCGGGGAGCTGTTTTTT.

The chain is built from TRBV6-1 and TRBJ1-2; D might be TRBD1 (5 bases). The CDR3 has 15 amino acids. CDR1 and CDR2 from the germline V gene are MNHNS and SASEGT. Trimming left V 5 bases short and J 3 bases short, with 16 bases between. The chain's CDR3 is CASSFDRLSDYGYTF. For the CDR3, the DNA is TGTGCCAGCAGTTTCGACAGACTTTCTGACTATGGCTACACCTTC.

This clone was counted once. The J gene is TRBJ1-6, the V gene TRBV5-1; D is undetermined. CDR1 is SGHRS, CDR2 YFSETQ, per germline. This CDR3 contains 18 residues. The V end lost 3 bases, the J end lost 7 bases, and 23 bases lay between the germline ends. CDR3 amino acids: CASSSPPGGSPMNSPLHF. The CDR3 DNA is TGCGCCAGCAGCTCACCGCCCGGCGGCTCACCCATGAATTCACCCCTCCACTTT. Based on the CDR3 plus reference TRBV5-1 and TRBJ1-6, the full variable domain is KAGVTQTPRYLIKTRGQQVTLSCSPISGHRSVSWYQQTPGQGLQFLFEYFSETQRNKGNFPGRFSGRQFSNSRSEMNVSTLELGDSALYLCASSSPPGGSPMNSPLHFGNGTRLTVT.

The J gene is TRBJ2-5, the V gene TRBV4-2, with D unclear. Trimming cost V 1 base and J 1 base, with 7 bases left between them. Germline-derived CDR1 and CDR2 are LGHNA and YNFKEQ. The length of the CDR3 is 14 residues. Here the CDR3 reads CASSQGAVQETQYF. CDR3 coding DNA: TGTGCCAGCAGCCAAGGGGCAGTCCAAGAGACCCAGTACTTC.

The rearrangement links TRBV30 to TRBJ2-3, with 9 nucleotides matching TRBD2. The CDR3 has 14 residues. V dropped 0 bases and J dropped 6; count of bases not matched to a gene: 4. Germline assignment: CDR1 GTSNPN and CDR2 SVGIG (reference sequence). The CDR3 sequence is CAWSVLAGRDTQYF. The CDR3 nucleotides read TGTGCCTGGAGTGTGCTAGCGGGAAGGGATACGCAGTATTTT.

The chain has TRBV7-2 and TRBJ2-3; 10 nucleotides match TRBD2. CDR3 size: 14 residues. Trimming cost V 5 bases and J 4 bases; bases outside gene matches: 3. CDR1 SGHTA and CDR2 FQGNSA come from the germline V gene. The CDR3 nucleotides are TGTGCCAGCAGCGAGCGGGGGGGTGCAGATACGCAGTATTTT. Protein: CASSERGGADTQYF.

Concerning this clone itself: This sample includes further DNA sequences coding for the same CDR3. This rearrangement joins TRBV5-1 to TRBJ2-2; possibly TRBD2 for D (6 bases). The V end lost 0 bases, the J end lost 2 bases, and 8 bases lay between the germline ends. The CDR3 loop spans 15 amino acids. Germline V gene sequence: CDR1 SGHRS, CDR2 YFSETQ. The CDR3 loop is CASSLAGLNTGELFF. The CDR3 coding sequence is TGCGCCAGCAGCTTGGCCGGACTAAACACCGGGGAGCTGTTTTTT. Full variable domain (outside the CDR3, taken from reference TRBV5-1 and TRBJ2-2): KAGVTQTPRYLIKTRGQQVTLSCSPISGHRSVSWYQQTPGQGLQFLFEYFSETQRNKGNFPGRFSGRQFSNSRSEMNVSTLELGDSALYLCASSLAGLNTGELFFGEGSRLTVL.

The V and J genes are TRBV15 and TRBJ2-3; D gene unclear. V lost 5 bases and J 0 bases, leaving 18 bases between the germline ends. This CDR3 has 17 amino acids. In germline, CDR1 is LNHNV, CDR2 YYDKDF (reference sequence). The CDR3 region is CATSPTMTFSSTDTQYF. The CDR3 DNA follows: TGTGCCACCAGCCCCACAATGACATTCAGTAGCACAGATACGCAGTATTTT.

The chain joins TRBV6-5 to TRBJ1-1; D remains unclear. CDR1 MNHEY and CDR2 SVGAGI come from the germline V gene. Trimming cost V 6 bases and J 6 bases, with 14 bases left between them. The length of the CDR3 is 13 residues. The DNA of the CDR3 is TGTGCCAGCAGGCCCCAGTTATTCCCTGAAGCTTTCTTT. Its protein is CASRPQLFPEAFF.

V usage is TRBV18 and J usage is TRBJ1-5; 8 bases match TRBD1. V dropped 2 bases and J dropped 5; count of bases not matched to a gene: 14. Per the germline V gene, CDR1 is KGHSH and CDR2 is LQKENI. This CDR3 is 18 amino acids long. The CDR3 loop reads CASSPTDRALAGDQPQHF. The CDR3 DNA reads as TGTGCCAGCTCACCAACGGACAGGGCCCTCGCGGGCGATCAGCCCCAGCATTTT.

This clone is labeled as medium-sized. The chain joins TRBV6-1 to TRBJ1-6, with 10 bases aligning to TRBD1. Germline CDR1 reads MNHNS; CDR2 reads SASEGT. The V and J ends lost 6 bases and 5 bases, in that order; junction bases with no gene match: 4. The CDR3 is 15 residues long. The CDR3 protein is CASSAGTGDNSPLHF. CDR3 nucleotides: TGTGCCAGCAGCGCCGGGACAGGGGATAATTCACCCCTCCACTTT.